The clone carrying this T cell receptor beta chain was seen many times. RNA transcripts yielded amplified TCR beta CDR3 regions. HTBI primers were the set used in a first-round RT-PCR of the TCR CDR3. MiXCR, run by TCRdb on the multiplex PCR reads, gives a single entry per CDR3 protein. The sample yields under 350,000 distinct CDR3 sequences, about 14% seen once. Patients having uncontrolled infection, another autoimmune disease, pregnancy or lactation were not included. Trimming shortened V by 1 base and J by 0 bases, and 8 bases separated the two germline ends. Germline V lookup: CDR1 MNHNS, CDR2 SASEGT. The CDR3 sequence is 15 residues long. These data are taken from a study of T cells in Graves' hyperthyroidism and ophthalmopathy.

Sequenced: blood. This chain joins TRBV6-1 and TRBJ2-3; D ambiguous. This clonotype was sampled from a woman younger than 45 with Graves' hyperthyroidism that later progressed to Graves' ophthalmopathy. Here the CDR3 reads CASSEEWRSTDTQYF. In DNA form, the CDR3 reads TGTGCCAGCAGTGAAGAGTGGCGGAGCACAGATACGCAGTATTTT.